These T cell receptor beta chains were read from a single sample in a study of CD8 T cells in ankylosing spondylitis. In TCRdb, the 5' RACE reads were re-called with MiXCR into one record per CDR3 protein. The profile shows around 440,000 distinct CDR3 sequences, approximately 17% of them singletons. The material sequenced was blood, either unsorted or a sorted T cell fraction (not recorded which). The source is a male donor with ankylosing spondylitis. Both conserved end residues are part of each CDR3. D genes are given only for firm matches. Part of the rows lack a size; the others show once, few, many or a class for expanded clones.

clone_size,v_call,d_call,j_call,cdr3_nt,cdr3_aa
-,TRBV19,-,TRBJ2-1,TGTGCCAGTAGTAGGGGGGGCTTGGTGAATGAGCAGTTCTTC,CASSRGGLVNEQFF
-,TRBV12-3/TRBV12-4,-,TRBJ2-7,TGTGCCAGCAGTTTAGGGACCCGTCCCCTCGGCGAGCAGTACTTC,CASSLGTRPLGEQYF
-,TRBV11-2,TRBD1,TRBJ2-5,TGTGCCAGCCAGGCGGACAGGGTAGAGACCCAGTACTTC,CASQADRVETQYF
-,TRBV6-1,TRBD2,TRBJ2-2,TGTGCCACCCAACCGGGTAGCGGGGGCCCTACCGGGGAGCTGTTTTTT,CATQPGSGGPTGELFF
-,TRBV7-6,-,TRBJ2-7,TGTGCCAACAGCCCCGACTCCCGATACGAGCAGTACTTC,CANSPDSRYEQYF
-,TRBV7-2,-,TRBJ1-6,TGTGCCAGCAGCTTAGAACTGATACATAATTCACCCCTCCACTTT,CASSLELIHNSPLHF
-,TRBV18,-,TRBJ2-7,TGTGCCAGCTCACCACCACGGGGCATTGAGAACGAGCAGTACTTC,CASSPPRGIENEQYF
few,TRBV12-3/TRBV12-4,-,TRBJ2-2,TGTGCCAGCGGGTCTACAGCGAACACCGGGGAGCTGTTTTTT,CASGSTANTGELFF
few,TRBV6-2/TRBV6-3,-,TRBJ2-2,TGTGCCAGCAGGGTGGGAGGTTGGACCGGGGAGCTGTTTTTT,CASRVGGWTGELFF
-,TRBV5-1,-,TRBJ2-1,TGCGCCAGCAGCCTGGTTGGCGGGGTAGACAATGAGCAGTTCTTC,CASSLVGGVDNEQFF
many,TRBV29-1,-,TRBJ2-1,TGCAGCGTTGAAGATCTCGCCGGGAGCTCCTACAATGAGCAGTTCTTC,CSVEDLAGSSYNEQFF
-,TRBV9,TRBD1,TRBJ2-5,TGTGCCAGCAACCGAGGGGGCGCTTCGGAGACCCAGTACTTC,CASNRGGASETQYF
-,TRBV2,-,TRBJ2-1,TGTGCCAGCAGGGGACGGAATGAGCAGTTCTTC,CASRGRNEQFF
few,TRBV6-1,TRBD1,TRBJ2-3,TGTGCCAGCAGTCGCAAGGGACAGGTGGTCGGAGATACGCAGTATTTT,CASSRKGQVVGDTQYF
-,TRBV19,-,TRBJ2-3,TGTGCCAGTAAGCTGAACCCAAGGGCAGATACGCAGTATTTT,CASKLNPRADTQYF
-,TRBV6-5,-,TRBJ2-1,TGTGCCACGTTAGGGCCTACTACGGCGAGCTCCTACAATGAGCAGTTCTTC,CATLGPTTASSYNEQFF
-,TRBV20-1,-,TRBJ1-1,TGCAGTGCCGCCCGCCGAAGCCCCGAAGCTGAAGCTTTCTTT,CSAARRSPEAEAFF
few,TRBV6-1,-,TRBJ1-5,TGTGCCAGCAGTACCCCGGACAGTAGCAATCAGCCCCAGCATTTT,CASSTPDSSNQPQHF
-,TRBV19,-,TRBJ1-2,TGTGCCAGTGAGGCCCTCCACCGGCCAGGGGGCTACACCTTC,CASEALHRPGGYTF
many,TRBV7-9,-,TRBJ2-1,TGTGCCAGCAGCTTAACAGGGATCAATGAGCAGTTCTTC,CASSLTGINEQFF
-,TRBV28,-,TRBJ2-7,TGTGCCAGCAGTTTACAGGTGCTCTACGAGCAGTACTTC,CASSLQVLYEQYF
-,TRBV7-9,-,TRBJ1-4,TGTGCCAGCAGCTTAGACGGGGGAGTGGGTGAAAAACTGTTTTTT,CASSLDGGVGEKLFF
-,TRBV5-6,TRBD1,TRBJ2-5,TGTGCCAGCAGCTTGGGGACAGGGTTGGCAGAGACCCAGTACTTC,CASSLGTGLAETQYF
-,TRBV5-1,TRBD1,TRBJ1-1,TGCGCCAGCAGTGGGGACAGGGGGTTATGGAACACTGAAGCTTTCTTT,CASSGDRGLWNTEAFF
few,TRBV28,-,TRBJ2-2,TGTGCCAGCAGTCCCCCGCCTTCGCCCGGGGAGCTGTTTTTT,CASSPPPSPGELFF
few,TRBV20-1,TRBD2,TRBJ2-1,TGCAGTGCTTGGGGACTAGCGTTGCCCCCGGACCAAGATGAGCAGTTCTTC,CSAWGLALPPDQDEQFF
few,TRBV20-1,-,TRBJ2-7,TGCAGTGCTAGAGATCGTTTACAGGGAACCTACGAGCAGTACTTC,CSARDRLQGTYEQYF
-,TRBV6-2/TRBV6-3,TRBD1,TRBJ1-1,TGTGCCAGCAGTTTCTCGAGACAGGGTCGATTGTGGACTGAAGCTTTCTTT,CASSFSRQGRLWTEAFF
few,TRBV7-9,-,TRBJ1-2,TGTGCCAGCAGCCACCCCGACTTCTATGGCTACACCTTC,CASSHPDFYGYTF
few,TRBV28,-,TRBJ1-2,TGTGCCAGCACCATAACAGGGCCCTATGGCTACACCTTC,CASTITGPYGYTF
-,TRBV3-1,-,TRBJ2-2,TGTGCCAGCAGCCAAGGAGCCACCGGGGAGCTGTTTTTT,CASSQGATGELFF
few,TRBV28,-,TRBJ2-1,TGTGCCAGCACCCCGGTTTGGGGGAAATGGAATGAGCAGTTCTTC,CASTPVWGKWNEQFF
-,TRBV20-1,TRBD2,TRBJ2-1,TGCAGTGCCCTCCCCCGACTAGCGGTCTCTATCTTGACTAAGTTCTTC,CSALPRLAVSILTKFF
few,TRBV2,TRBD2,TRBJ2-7,TGTGCCAGCAGGATTAGCGGGAGGGACGAGCAGTACTTC,CASRISGRDEQYF
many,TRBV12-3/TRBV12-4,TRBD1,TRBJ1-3,TGTGCCAGCAGCCTGACAGGGTCTGGAAACACCATATATTTT,CASSLTGSGNTIYF
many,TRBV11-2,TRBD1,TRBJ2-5,TGTGCCAGCAGCCAAAACAGGGGGCGGGAAGAAGAGACCCAGTACTTC,CASSQNRGREEETQYF
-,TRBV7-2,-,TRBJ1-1,TGTGCCAGCAGCTCAGGGTCCAAATCCATGAACACTGAAGCTTTCTTT,CASSSGSKSMNTEAFF
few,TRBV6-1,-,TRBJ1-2,TGTGCCAGCAGTGAAGGGACCGTCTATGGCTACACCTTC,CASSEGTVYGYTF
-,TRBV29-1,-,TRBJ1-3,TGCAGCGTTGAATCTGGGTTTTCGGCTGGAAACACCATATATTTT,CSVESGFSAGNTIYF